This passage covers 13 T cell receptor beta chains from one sample sequenced in a study of T cell responses to AZD1222 COVID-19 vaccine. Clones were read by immunoSEQ multiplex PCR, and TCRdb kept only the in-frame ones, dropping some. Counted here are about 110,000 clones, roughly nine tenths occurring once; the ten biggest clones make up roughly 1.2%. Sequencing used peripheral blood, obtained on day 0 of AZD1222 vaccination. These receptor sequences come from an adult in good health.

In its sample, this clone was seen a few times. The V call is TRBV27, the J call TRBJ1-1, with D possibly matching TRBD1 (6 bases). The CDR3 is 15 residues long. Germline V CDR1 and CDR2: MNHEY, SMNVEV (reference sequence). V was clipped by 1 base and J by 1 base, with 10 bases between them. CDR3 sequence (DNA): TGTGCCAGCAGTTTATATCTGGGGGCGAACACTGAAGCTTTCTTT. This codes for CASSLYLGANTEAFF.

The chain carries TRBV5-4 and TRBJ2-2; 9 nucleotides agree with TRBD1. Germline loops: CDR1 SGHNT, CDR2 YYREEE (reference sequence). The J segment lost 1 base and the V segment lost 0 bases, leaving 7 bases of the junction unmatched. The CDR3 sequence is 18 residues long. The CDR3 region is CASSLGQGQGGNTGELFF. The CDR3 nucleotides read TGTGCCAGCAGCTTGGGACAGGGACAGGGTGGGAACACCGGGGAGCTGTTTTTT.

The rearrangement links TRBV4-3 to TRBJ2-2; 7 bases line up with TRBD2. The CDR3 has 17 amino acids. Trimming removed 0 bases from V and 4 bases from J; junction bases left unmatched: 8. Germline-derived CDR1 and CDR2 are LGHNA and YSLEER. This chain's CDR3 is CASSQDPPLATTGELFF. The CDR3 bases are TGCGCCAGCAGCCAAGATCCCCCACTAGCGACCACCGGGGAGCTGTTTTTT.

DNA of the CDR3: TGTGCCAGCAGTTCCCCGTTGGGGTCGGGGGGCTACACCTTC. This encodes CASSSPLGSGGYTF. V and J are TRBV28 and TRBJ1-2; D uncertain. In germline, CDR1 is MDHEN, CDR2 SYDVKM. The CDR3 loop spans 14 amino acids. Trimming stripped 4 bases from V and 8 bases from J, with 17 bases between.

V usage is TRBV19 and J usage is TRBJ1-5; D possibly corresponds to TRBD1 (6 bases). V was trimmed by 6 bases and J by 3 bases, leaving 15 bases between them. CDR1 is LNHDA, CDR2 SQIVND, per germline (reference sequence). The CDR3 loop spans 15 amino acids. The CDR3 protein is CASSRDTEANQPQHF. The DNA of the CDR3 is TGTGCCAGTAGCCGGGACACAGAAGCCAATCAGCCCCAGCATTTT.

V usage is TRBV27 and J usage is TRBJ2-2; 8 bases agree with TRBD1. CDR3 size: 14 residues. Trimming cost V 8 bases and J 4 bases; bases outside gene matches: 6. Germline V lookup: CDR1 MNHEY, CDR2 SMNVEV (reference sequence). CDR3 amino acids: CASEDRDGTGELFF. The CDR3, as DNA: TGTGCCAGCGAGGACAGGGACGGCACCGGGGAGCTGTTTTTT.

The CDR3 spells CASSQLGTEAFF. The CDR3, as DNA: TGTGCCAGCAGCCAACTGGGCACTGAAGCTTTCTTT. The chain is built from TRBV7-2 and TRBJ1-1; D gene unclear. With 5 bases removed from V and 4 bases from J, the gap between germline ends came to 8 bases. CDR1 and CDR2 (germline): SGHTA, FQGNSA. This CDR3 has 12 residues.

The chain combines TRBV11-2 with TRBJ2-1; tentatively, D is TRBD2 (6 bases). Germline CDR1 and CDR2: SGHAT and FQNNGV. The CDR3 length is 17 residues. Trimming removed 0 bases at V and 6 bases at J, with 18 bases between. The CDR3 nucleotides are TGTGCCAGCAGCTTAGATCCCCCGGTGGGAGGAGGCAATGAGCAGTTCTTC. This translates into CASSLDPPVGGGNEQFF.

V gene TRBV28 combines with J gene TRBJ1-2; D may be TRBD1 (6 bases). This CDR3 has 14 residues. The germline V gene has CDR1 MDHEN and CDR2 SYDVKM. Trimming cost V 5 bases and J 4 bases, with 14 bases left between them. DNA for the CDR3: TGTGCCAGCAGTCCGCCGGGACATCCCTATGGCTACACCTTC. It is translated as CASSPPGHPYGYTF.

The gene calls are TRBV2 and TRBJ1-1, with a weak D call TRBD1 (5 bases). The CDR3 totals 13 residues. V shed 4 bases and J shed 6 bases, with 12 bases lying between them. Germline lookup yields CDR1 SNHLY and CDR2 FYNNEI. CDR3 sequence reads: CASSARTYPEAFF. CDR3 nucleotides: TGTGCCAGCAGTGCAAGGACATACCCTGAAGCTTTCTTT.

J is TRBJ1-1 and V is TRBV9; no firm D call. Per germline, CDR1 SGDLS and CDR2 YYNGEE. The CDR3 is 13 amino acids. Trimming removed 0 bases at V and 6 bases at J, with 9 bases between. The CDR3 DNA reads TGTGCCAGCAGCGTAGTCCCCGAGGCTGAAGCTTTCTTT. Translation: CASSVVPEAEAFF.

This clone showed up just once. V usage is TRBV6-2 or TRBV6-3 and J usage is TRBJ1-2, with 7 positions matching TRBD1. The CDR3 runs to 14 residues. V lost 2 bases, J lost 4 bases, and 4 bases stayed unmatched. CDR1 is MNHEY, CDR2 SVGEGT, per germline. The CDR3 loop reads CASSYEDRSYGYTF. CDR3 nucleotides: TGTGCCAGCAGTTACGAGGACAGGTCCTATGGCTACACCTTC.

As regards this clone: Other DNA variants within this sample encode the same CDR3. CDR3 sequence (DNA): TGTGCCAGCAGCTTAAGGAACACCGGGGAGCTGTTTTTT. Translating it yields CASSLRNTGELFF. The chain joins TRBV7-2 to TRBJ2-2; D call uncertain. The CDR3 spans 13 residues. Germline V lookup: CDR1 SGHTA, CDR2 FQGNSA. Trimming left V 2 bases short and J 1 base short, with 2 bases between.